These 30 T cell receptor beta chains were sequenced from one sample in a study of graft-versus-host responses after intestinal transplantation. Here immunoSEQ multiplex PCR was the method, and the copy in TCRdb shows in-frame clones only, minus some. The table records just over 20,000 clones, roughly nine tenths of them present only once. Sample: PBMCs, taken just over 64 days after intestinal transplantation. These receptors originate from a human patient who received an intestinal transplant, so some T cells may come from the graft donor.

CDR3 coding DNA: TGTGCCAGTAGTATTGTGGGGGGCGAACCGGCTTACAATGAGCAGTTCTTC. Residues: CASSIVGGEPAYNEQFF. This sequence joins TRBV19 and TRBJ2-1; D is perhaps TRBD1 or TRBD2 (6 bases each). The germline CDR1 and CDR2 sequences are LNHDA and SQIVND (reference sequence). V was trimmed by 3 bases and J by 4 bases, leaving 19 bases between them. This CDR3 region has 17 residues. Supplemented by reference TRBV19 and TRBJ2-1, the full variable domain reads DGGITQSPKYLFRKEGQNVTLSCEQNLNHDAMYWYRQDPGQGLRLIYYSQIVNDFQKGDIAEGYSVSREKKESFPLTVTSAQKNPTAFYLCASSIVGGEPAYNEQFFGPGTRLTVL.

The table lists this clone with a few counts. V and J are TRBV6-1 and TRBJ1-3; the match to TRBD1 covers 7 bases. V gave up 6 bases and J gave up 4 bases; unmatched junction bases: 9. The CDR3 has 15 amino acids. Per the germline V gene, CDR1 is MNHNS and CDR2 is SASEGT. CDR3 DNA: TGTGCCAGCAGGGACCCCGGGACAGTAGGAAACACCATATATTTT. It yields the protein CASRDPGTVGNTIYF.

The chain carries TRBV30 and TRBJ2-2, with 7 bases matching TRBD1. Looked up from germline, CDR1 is GTSNPN and CDR2 is SVGIG (reference sequence). V was pared by 7 bases and J by 7 bases, with 6 bases of the junction left unmatched. The CDR3 is 12 residues long. Here the CDR3 DNA reads TGTGCCTACGACAGGGCCGGCGGGGAGCTGTTTTTT. This sequence encodes CAYDRAGGELFF.

This clone was counted a few times. V usage is TRBV19 and J usage is TRBJ1-1; D remains ambiguous. The CDR3 is made up of 15 amino acids. The germline gives CDR1 LNHDA, CDR2 SQIVND (reference sequence). The V gene lost 3 bases and the J gene lost 4 bases, with 15 bases spanning the gap. CDR3 residues: CASSISLGMGTEAFF. The CDR3 DNA reads TGTGCCAGTAGTATTAGCTTGGGGATGGGCACTGAAGCTTTCTTT.

The chain combines TRBV11-2 with TRBJ1-2; D gene unclear. V lost 4 bases, J lost 8 bases, and 11 bases lay in between. The CDR3 sequence is 12 residues long. Germline V gene data show CDR1 as SGHAT and CDR2 as FQNNGV. The CDR3 reads CASSSPLLGYTF. The CDR3 DNA is TGTGCCAGCAGCTCTCCCCTTCTAGGCTACACCTTC.

The chain has TRBV5-8 and TRBJ1-1; TRBD1 matches at 9 bases. The germline CDR1 and CDR2 sequences are SGHTS and YDEGEE. With 4 bases clipped from V and 11 bases from J, the junction kept 6 bases outside the gene matches. The CDR3 length is 12 residues. The CDR3 nucleotides are TGTGCCAGCAGCAGGACAGGGGATACGGCTTTCTTT. This encodes CASSRTGDTAFF.

The J gene is TRBJ1-1, the V gene TRBV19; D uncertain. This CDR3 comprises 15 residues. CDR1 and CDR2 from the germline V gene are LNHDA and SQIVND (reference sequence). Trimming removed 1 base from V and 1 base from J, with 10 bases in between. DNA of the CDR3: TGTGCCAGTAGTATAGGGAATCAAGGGAACACTGAAGCTTTCTTT. It translates to CASSIGNQGNTEAFF.

This rearrangement joins TRBV5-1 to TRBJ1-1; D is ambiguous. The CDR3 spans 14 residues. Germline V gene sequence: CDR1 SGHRS, CDR2 YFSETQ. Deletions cut 1 base from V and 2 bases from J, with 9 bases between. The CDR3 sequence: CASSLPRPNTEAFF. CDR3 in DNA: TGCGCCAGCAGCTTGCCAAGGCCCAACACTGAAGCTTTCTTT.

The chain is built from TRBV18 and TRBJ2-7; D might be TRBD1 (6 bases). CDR1 KGHSH and CDR2 LQKENI come from the germline V gene. The CDR3 contains 14 residues. The V end was cut by 6 bases, the J end by 0 bases, with 12 bases between. CDR3 sequence: CASSRDRISYEQYF. The CDR3 coding sequence is TGTGCCAGCTCGAGAGACAGGATCTCCTACGAGCAGTACTTC.

The chain recombines TRBV27 with TRBJ2-3; D is possibly TRBD1 or TRBD2 (6 bases each). The V gene's germline CDR1 is MNHEY and CDR2 SMNVEV (reference sequence). The CDR3 loop spans 16 amino acids. V lost 5 bases to trimming and J lost 2 bases, with 17 bases between them. CDR3 sequence reads: CASSPPWGANTDTQYF. The CDR3 bases are TGTGCCAGCAGTCCCCCCTGGGGGGCGAACACAGATACGCAGTATTTT.

The gene calls are TRBV5-7 and TRBJ1-1; TRBD1 aligns across 9 bases. TRBV5-7 is an ORF, with its function uncertain. The CDR3 covers 17 residues. The ends lost 4 bases at V and 7 bases at J; junction bases unmatched: 17. This CDR3 reads CASSDRGGRGPSSEAFF. Here the CDR3 DNA reads TGTGCCAGCAGCGACAGGGGGGGGCGGGGGCCTTCTAGTGAAGCTTTCTTT.

The V and J genes are TRBV7-9 and TRBJ2-1; 9 nucleotides line up with TRBD1. Germline V gene sequence: CDR1 SEHNR, CDR2 FQNEAQ (reference sequence). Trimming removed 3 bases from V and 5 bases from J; junction bases left unmatched: 11. The CDR3 spans 17 residues. The CDR3 sequence: CASSFYRTGTGHNEQFF. In nucleotides, the CDR3 is TGTGCCAGCAGCTTCTATAGGACCGGGACAGGGCACAATGAGCAGTTCTTC.

The chain couples TRBV10-3 to TRBJ1-5; a possible D gene is TRBD1 (5 bases). Trimming removed 3 bases from V and 0 bases from J, with 9 bases in between. CDR3 length: 15 residues. Germline CDR1 ENHRY, CDR2 SYGVKD. The CDR3 spells CAISERDGSNQPQHF. The CDR3 DNA follows: TGTGCCATCAGTGAACGGGACGGTAGCAATCAGCCCCAGCATTTT.

On this clone: An end of the junction does not agree with germline; a read error may underlie this. V is TRBV14 and J is TRBJ2-5; TRBD2 aligns across 10 bases. CDR3 length: 13 residues. The V gene's germline CDR1 is SGHDN and CDR2 FVKESK. The CDR3 DNA reads TGTGCCAGCAGTCAAGCGGGGGGGCTTGAGCAGTACTTC. Protein product: CASSQAGGLEQYF.

The V and J genes are TRBV15 and TRBJ2-7; D might be TRBD2 (5 bases). Germline CDR1 reads LNHNV; CDR2 reads YYDKDF (reference sequence). Trimming took off 0 bases at V and 4 bases at J, with 13 bases between the two ends. CDR3 length: 15 residues. CDR3 protein: CATSRDAEGGYEQYF. The CDR3 DNA sequence: TGTGCCACCAGCAGAGATGCCGAGGGTGGATACGAGCAGTACTTC.

The chain joins TRBV15 to TRBJ1-1, with no clear D. Per the germline V gene, CDR1 is LNHNV and CDR2 is YYDKDF (reference sequence). The V and J ends lost 5 bases and 3 bases respectively, with 19 bases between them. The CDR3 spans 16 residues. In DNA form, the CDR3 reads TGTGCCACCAGCGACGACCGTAACCTCCCGGACACTGAAGCTTTCTTT. Translated: CATSDDRNLPDTEAFF. Based on the CDR3 plus reference TRBV15 and TRBJ1-1, the full variable domain is DAMVIQNPRYQVTQFGKPVTLSCSQTLNHNVMYWYQQKSSQAPKLLFHYYDKDFNNEADTPDNFQSRRPNTSFCFLDIRSPGLGDTAMYLCATSDDRNLPDTEAFFGQGTRLTVV.

V usage is TRBV27 and J usage is TRBJ2-7; 8 positions agree with TRBD1. The ends lost 4 bases at V and 5 bases at J; junction bases unmatched: 19. There are 18 residues in the CDR3. Germline loops: CDR1 MNHEY, CDR2 SMNVEV (reference sequence). The CDR3 protein is CASSSETLDRGAWNEQYF. CDR3 bases: TGTGCCAGCAGTTCCGAAACTCTCGACAGGGGCGCGTGGAACGAGCAGTACTTC.

The chain couples TRBV7-9 to TRBJ1-6; 8 positions agree with TRBD1. J was trimmed by 7 bases and V by 5 bases; bases with no gene match: 4. Germline loops: CDR1 SEHNR, CDR2 FQNEAQ (reference sequence). This CDR3 is 14 amino acids long. Here the CDR3 reads CASSVDRENSPLHF. The CDR3 bases are TGTGCCAGCAGCGTGGACAGGGAGAATTCACCCCTCCACTTT.

The V gene is TRBV6-5, the J gene TRBJ1-1, with TRBD1 matching over 8 bases. Germline CDR1 MNHEY, CDR2 SVGAGI. With V trimmed by 0 bases and J by 0 bases, 0 bases remained unmatched. CDR3 length equals 15 residues. CDR3 sequence (DNA): TGTGCCAGCAGTTACTCGACAGGGGTGAACACTGAAGCTTTCTTT. It translates to CASSYSTGVNTEAFF.

V and J are TRBV14 and TRBJ2-3; D may be TRBD2 (6 bases). Trimming took off 6 bases at V and 5 bases at J, with 21 bases between the two ends. The CDR3 runs 16 residues. Germline CDR1 is SGHDN and CDR2 is FVKESK. CDR3 sequence reads: CASSSRSGPSQDTQYF. DNA of the CDR3: TGTGCCAGCAGTTCCCGTAGCGGACCTTCTCAAGATACGCAGTATTTT.

The rearrangement joins TRBV7-9 to TRBJ2-7; the D gene is possibly TRBD2 (6 bases). Germline-derived CDR1 and CDR2 are SEHNR and FQNEAQ (reference sequence). The CDR3 has 15 amino acids. The ends were cut back, 0 bases at V and 2 bases at J, with 11 bases in the middle. CDR3 amino acids: CASSLARGGTYEQYF. The CDR3 DNA reads as TGTGCCAGCAGCTTAGCAAGGGGCGGGACCTACGAGCAGTACTTC.

The chain carries TRBV29-1 and TRBJ1-2; 7 bases are a match to TRBD1. V lost 6 bases, J lost 5 bases, and 12 bases stayed unmatched. The CDR3 is made up of 14 amino acids. Germline CDR1 reads SQVTM; CDR2 reads ANQGSEA. The CDR3 is CSVPDRLQGYGYTF. In DNA, the CDR3 is TGCAGCGTCCCGGACAGGCTGCAGGGATATGGCTACACCTTC. The entire variable domain, with the rest obtained from reference TRBV29-1 and TRBJ1-2, is as follows: SAVISQKPSRDICQRGTSLTIQCQVDSQVTMMFWYRQQPGQSLTLIATANQGSEATYESGFVIDKFPISRPNLTFSTLTVSNMSPEDSSIYLCSVPDRLQGYGYTFGSGTRLTVV.

The gene calls are TRBV7-9 and TRBJ1-1; weak D call: TRBD1 (5 bases). Looked up from germline, CDR1 is SEHNR and CDR2 is FQNEAQ (reference sequence). V was cut by 7 bases and J by 1 base, with 10 bases left in between. The CDR3 sequence is 13 residues long. CDR3 amino acids: CASKLGPNTEAFF. CDR3 DNA sequence: TGTGCCAGCAAGCTGGGACCGAACACTGAAGCTTTCTTT.

The V and J genes are TRBV19 and TRBJ1-1; a possible D gene is TRBD1 (6 bases). V was shortened by 3 bases and J by 0 bases, with 11 bases between the two germline ends. Per germline, CDR1 LNHDA and CDR2 SQIVND (reference sequence). The CDR3 sequence is 15 residues long. CDR3 amino acids: CASSISGGLNTEAFF. In nucleotides, the CDR3 is TGTGCCAGTAGTATCTCCGGGGGCTTGAACACTGAAGCTTTCTTT.

This clone was found a few times. The chain joins TRBV2 to TRBJ1-1; unclear D gene. Trimming shortened V by 1 base and J by 4 bases, and 13 bases separated the two germline ends. This CDR3 region has 15 residues. Germline V CDR1 and CDR2: SNHLY, FYNNEI. The CDR3 DNA sequence: TGTGCCAGCAGTGAAGGGCGGTCTGGCGCCACTGAAGCTTTCTTT. Residues: CASSEGRSGATEAFF. Together with reference TRBV2 and TRBJ1-1, the CDR3 gives the full variable domain: EPEVTQTPSHQVTQMGQEVILRCVPISNHLYFYWYRQILGQKVEFLVSFYNNEISEKSEIFDDQFSVERPDGSNFTLKIRSTKLEDSAMYFCASSEGRSGATEAFFGQGTRLTVV.

V and J are TRBV10-2 and TRBJ2-3; D possibly matches TRBD1 or TRBD2 (5 bases each). In germline, CDR1 is WSHSY, CDR2 SAAADI. Trimming took 3 bases from V and 0 from J, leaving 10 bases between them. This CDR3 region has 15 residues. The CDR3 spells CASSDGTLSTDTQYF. The CDR3, as DNA: TGCGCCAGCAGTGATGGGACCCTCAGCACAGATACGCAGTATTTT.

The rearrangement joins TRBV19 to TRBJ2-7, with D uncertain. Per germline, CDR1 LNHDA and CDR2 SQIVND (reference sequence). The CDR3 has 14 residues. Trimming left V 1 base short and J 4 bases short, with 11 bases between. For the CDR3, the DNA is TGTGCCAGTAGTATAGCCGGGCATGGGTACGAGCAGTACTTC. It codes for CASSIAGHGYEQYF.

The V call is TRBV10-3, the J call TRBJ1-2, with 9 positions matching TRBD1. Germline trimming cut 2 bases from V and 3 bases from J; bases unmatched to any gene: 7. The length of the CDR3 is 16 residues. Looked up from germline, CDR1 is ENHRY and CDR2 is SYGVKD. CDR3 protein: CAISEGGTGTHYGYTF. The CDR3, as DNA: TGTGCCATCAGTGAGGGGGGGACAGGGACCCACTATGGCTACACCTTC.

This chain connects TRBV7-9 to TRBJ2-7; the D is unclear. The CDR3 runs to 15 residues. Trimming left V 4 bases short and J 0 bases short, with 13 bases between. The germline V gene encodes CDR1 SEHNR and CDR2 FQNEAQ (reference sequence). CDR3: CASSSNGADSYEQYF. The CDR3 DNA reads as TGTGCCAGCAGCTCTAATGGTGCAGACTCCTACGAGCAGTACTTC.

The V gene is TRBV30, the J gene TRBJ1-1, with TRBD1 as a possible D gene (5 bases). Trimming took off 3 bases at V and 0 bases at J, with 14 bases between the two ends. CDR3 size: 15 residues. Germline V gene lookup returns CDR1 GTSNPN and CDR2 SVGIG (reference sequence). The CDR3 nucleotides are TGTGCCTGGAGGCAGGGTAGTGCCATGAACACTGAAGCTTTCTTT. Amino acid sequence: CAWRQGSAMNTEAFF. Drawing the rest from reference TRBV30 and TRBJ1-1, the complete variable domain is SQTIHQWPATLVQPVGSPLSLECTVEGTSNPNLYWYRQAAGRGLQLLFYSVGIGQISSEVPQNLSASRPQDRQFILSSKKLLLSDSGFYLCAWRQGSAMNTEAFFGQGTRLTVV.